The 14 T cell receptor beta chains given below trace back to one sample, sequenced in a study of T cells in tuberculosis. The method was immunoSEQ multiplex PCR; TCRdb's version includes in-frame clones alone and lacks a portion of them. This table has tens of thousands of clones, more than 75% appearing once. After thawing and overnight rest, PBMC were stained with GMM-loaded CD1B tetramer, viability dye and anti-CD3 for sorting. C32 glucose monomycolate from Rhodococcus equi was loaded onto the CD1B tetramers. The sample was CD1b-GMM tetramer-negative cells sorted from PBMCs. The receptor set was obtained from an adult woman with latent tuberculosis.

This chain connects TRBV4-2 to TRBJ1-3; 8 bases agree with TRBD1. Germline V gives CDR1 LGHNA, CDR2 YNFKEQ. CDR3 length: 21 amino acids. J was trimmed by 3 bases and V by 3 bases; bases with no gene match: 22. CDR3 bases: TGTGCCAGCAGCCACCCCCGGGTGACGGGCAGGGGGCTCTGGGATGGAAACACCATATATTTT. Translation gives CASSHPRVTGRGLWDGNTIYF.

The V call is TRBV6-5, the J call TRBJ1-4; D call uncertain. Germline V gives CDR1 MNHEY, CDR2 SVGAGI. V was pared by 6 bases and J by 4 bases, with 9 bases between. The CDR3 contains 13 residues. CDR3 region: CASRGYGNEKLFF. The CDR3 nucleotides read TGTGCCAGCAGGGGCTATGGTAATGAAAAACTGTTTTTT.

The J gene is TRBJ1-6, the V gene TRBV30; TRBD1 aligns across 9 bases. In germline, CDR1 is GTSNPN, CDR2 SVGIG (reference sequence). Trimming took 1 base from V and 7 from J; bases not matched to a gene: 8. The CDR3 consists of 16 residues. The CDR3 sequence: CAWSAWEGQGNSPLHF. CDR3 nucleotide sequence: TGTGCCTGGAGTGCATGGGAGGGACAGGGAAATTCACCCCTCCACTTT.

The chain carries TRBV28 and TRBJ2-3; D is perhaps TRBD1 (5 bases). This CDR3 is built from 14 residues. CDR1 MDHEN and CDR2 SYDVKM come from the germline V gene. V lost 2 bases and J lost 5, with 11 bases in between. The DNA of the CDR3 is TGTGCCAGCAGTTTACGACAGCCCGGAGATACGCAGTATTTT. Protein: CASSLRQPGDTQYF. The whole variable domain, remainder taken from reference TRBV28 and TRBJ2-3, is DVKVTQSSRYLVKRTGEKVFLECVQDMDHENMFWYRQDPGLGLRLIYFSYDVKMKEKGDIPEGYSVSREKKERFSLILESASTNQTSMYLCASSLRQPGDTQYFGPGTRLTVL.

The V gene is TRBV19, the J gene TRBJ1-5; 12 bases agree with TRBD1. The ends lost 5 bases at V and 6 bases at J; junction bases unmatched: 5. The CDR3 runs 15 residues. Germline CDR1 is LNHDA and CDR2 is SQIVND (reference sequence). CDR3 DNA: TGTGCCAGTAGTCCAAGGGACAGGGGGCGTCAGCCCCAGCATTTT. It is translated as CASSPRDRGRQPQHF.

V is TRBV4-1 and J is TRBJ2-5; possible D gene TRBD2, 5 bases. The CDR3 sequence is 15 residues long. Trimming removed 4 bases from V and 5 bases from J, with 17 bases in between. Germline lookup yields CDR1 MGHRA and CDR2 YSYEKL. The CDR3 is CASSPLETRVETQYF. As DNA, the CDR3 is TGCGCCAGCAGCCCTCTGGAAACTAGAGTGGAGACCCAGTACTTC.

The CDR3 DNA reads as TGTGCCAGCAGCTCCTCGACAGGGGGAGGCACTGAAGCTTTCTTT. It translates to CASSSSTGGGTEAFF. The genes are TRBV7-9 and TRBJ1-1; the match to TRBD1 covers 9 bases. Trimming cost V 4 bases and J 4 bases; bases outside gene matches: 7. CDR3 length: 15 amino acids. Germline loops: CDR1 SEHNR, CDR2 FQNEAQ (reference sequence).

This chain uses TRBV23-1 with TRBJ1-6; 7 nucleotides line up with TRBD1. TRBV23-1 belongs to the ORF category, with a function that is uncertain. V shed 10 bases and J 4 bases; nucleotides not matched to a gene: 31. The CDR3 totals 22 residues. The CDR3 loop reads CATPRNPRDRRGLADYNSPLHF. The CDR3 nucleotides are TGCGCCACACCCCGTAATCCCAGGGACAGACGAGGGCTGGCGGATTATAATTCACCCCTCCACTTT.

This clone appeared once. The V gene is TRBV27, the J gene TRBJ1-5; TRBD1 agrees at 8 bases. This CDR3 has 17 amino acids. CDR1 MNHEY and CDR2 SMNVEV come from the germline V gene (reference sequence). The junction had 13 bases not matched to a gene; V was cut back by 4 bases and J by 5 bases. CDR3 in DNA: TGTGCCAGCAGTTGGGGGCTGCCAGGGGGCGGGGATCAGCCCCAGCATTTT. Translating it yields CASSWGLPGGGDQPQHF.

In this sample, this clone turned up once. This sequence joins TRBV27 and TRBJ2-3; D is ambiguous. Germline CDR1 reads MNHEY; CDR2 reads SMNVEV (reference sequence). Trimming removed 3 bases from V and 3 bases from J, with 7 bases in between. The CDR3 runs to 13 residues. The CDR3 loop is CASSFTGTDTQYF. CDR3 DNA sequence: TGTGCCAGCAGTTTTACGGGTACAGATACGCAGTATTTT.

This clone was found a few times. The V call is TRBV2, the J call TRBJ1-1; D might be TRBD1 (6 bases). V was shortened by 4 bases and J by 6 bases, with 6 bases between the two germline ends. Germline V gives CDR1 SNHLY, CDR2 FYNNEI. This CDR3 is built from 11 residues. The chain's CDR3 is CASSGTAEAFF. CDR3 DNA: TGTGCCAGCAGTGGGACAGCTGAAGCTTTCTTT.

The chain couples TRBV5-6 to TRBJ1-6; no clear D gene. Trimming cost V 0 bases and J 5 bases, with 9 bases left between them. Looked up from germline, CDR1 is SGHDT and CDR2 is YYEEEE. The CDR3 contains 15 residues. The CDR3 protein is CASSLALTNNSPLHF. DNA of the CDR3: TGTGCCAGCAGCTTGGCGCTAACGAATAATTCACCCCTCCACTTT.

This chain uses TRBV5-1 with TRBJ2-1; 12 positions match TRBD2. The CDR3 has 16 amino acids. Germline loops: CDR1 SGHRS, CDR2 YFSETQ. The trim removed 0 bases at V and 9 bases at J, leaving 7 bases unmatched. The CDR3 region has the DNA TGCGCCAGCAGCTTGGCCCCTAGCGGGGGGGCGGGTGAGCAGTTCTTC. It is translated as CASSLAPSGGAGEQFF.

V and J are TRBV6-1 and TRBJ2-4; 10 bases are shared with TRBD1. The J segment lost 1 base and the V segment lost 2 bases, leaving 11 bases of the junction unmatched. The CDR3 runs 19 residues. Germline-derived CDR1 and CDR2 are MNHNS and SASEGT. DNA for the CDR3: TGTGCCAGCAGTGAAAGGGGGACAGGGGTTGGGGCGGCCAAAAACATTCAGTACTTC. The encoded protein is CASSERGTGVGAAKNIQYF.